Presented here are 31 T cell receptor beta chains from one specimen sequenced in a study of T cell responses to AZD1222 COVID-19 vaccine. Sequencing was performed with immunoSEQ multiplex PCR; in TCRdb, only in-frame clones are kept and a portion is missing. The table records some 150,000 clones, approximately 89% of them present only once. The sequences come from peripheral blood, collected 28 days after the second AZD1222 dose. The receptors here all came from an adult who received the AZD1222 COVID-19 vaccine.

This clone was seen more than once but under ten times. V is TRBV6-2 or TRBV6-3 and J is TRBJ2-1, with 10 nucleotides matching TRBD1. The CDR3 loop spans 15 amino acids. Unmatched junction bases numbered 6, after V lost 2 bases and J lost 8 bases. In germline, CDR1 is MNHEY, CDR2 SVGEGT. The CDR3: CASSYGTGDIHEQFF. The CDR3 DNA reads TGTGCCAGCAGTTACGGGACAGGGGATATTCATGAGCAGTTCTTC.

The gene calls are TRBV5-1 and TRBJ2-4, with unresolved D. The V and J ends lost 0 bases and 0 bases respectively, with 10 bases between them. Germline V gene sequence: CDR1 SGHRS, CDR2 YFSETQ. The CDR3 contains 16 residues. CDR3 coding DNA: TGCGCCAGCAGCTTGGAAGGGTTTCTAGCCAAAAACATTCAGTACTTC. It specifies CASSLEGFLAKNIQYF.

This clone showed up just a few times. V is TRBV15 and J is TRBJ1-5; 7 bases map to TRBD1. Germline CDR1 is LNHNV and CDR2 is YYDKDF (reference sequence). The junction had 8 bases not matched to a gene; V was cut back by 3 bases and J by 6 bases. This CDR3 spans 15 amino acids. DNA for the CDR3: TGTGCCACCAGCAGGGCGGGACAGTTAGTTCAGCCCCAGCATTTT. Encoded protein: CATSRAGQLVQPQHF.

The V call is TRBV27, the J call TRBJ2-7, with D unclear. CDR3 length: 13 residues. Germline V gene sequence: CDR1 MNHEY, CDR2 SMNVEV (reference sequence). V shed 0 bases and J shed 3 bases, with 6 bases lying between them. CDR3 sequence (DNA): TGTGCCAGCAGTTTATCCTCGGACTACGAGCAGTACTTC. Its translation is CASSLSSDYEQYF.

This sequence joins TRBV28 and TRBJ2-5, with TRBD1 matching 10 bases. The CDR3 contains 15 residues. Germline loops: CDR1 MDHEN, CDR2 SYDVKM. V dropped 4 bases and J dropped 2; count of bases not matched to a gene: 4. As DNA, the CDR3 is TGTGCCAGCAGTTCCGGGACAGGGGAACAAGAGACCCAGTACTTC. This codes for CASSSGTGEQETQYF.

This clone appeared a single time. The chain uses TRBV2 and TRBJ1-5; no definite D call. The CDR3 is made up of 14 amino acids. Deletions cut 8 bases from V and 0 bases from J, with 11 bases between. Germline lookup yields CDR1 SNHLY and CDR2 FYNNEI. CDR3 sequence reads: CASGWSDSNQPQHF. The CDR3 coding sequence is TGTGCCAGCGGATGGTCGGATAGCAATCAGCCCCAGCATTTT.

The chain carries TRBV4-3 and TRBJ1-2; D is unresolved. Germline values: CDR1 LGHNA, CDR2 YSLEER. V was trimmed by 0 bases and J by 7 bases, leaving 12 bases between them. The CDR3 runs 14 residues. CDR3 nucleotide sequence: TGCGCCAGCAGCCAAGATACCACTTTGTCTGGCTACACCTTC. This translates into CASSQDTTLSGYTF.

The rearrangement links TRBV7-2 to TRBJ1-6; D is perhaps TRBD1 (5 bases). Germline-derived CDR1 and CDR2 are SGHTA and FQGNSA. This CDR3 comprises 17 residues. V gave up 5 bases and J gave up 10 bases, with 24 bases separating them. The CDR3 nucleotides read TGTGCCAGCAGCAGACGGACATCGAGGGCAAGTCGGTCACCCCTCCACTTT. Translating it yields CASSRRTSRASRSPLHF. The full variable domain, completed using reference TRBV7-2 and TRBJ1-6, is GAGVSQSPSNKVTEKGKDVELRCDPISGHTALYWYRQSLGQGLEFLIYFQGNSAPDKSGLPSDRFSAERTGGSVSTLTIQRTQQEDSAVYLCASSRRTSRASRSPLHFGNGTRLTVT.

This CDR3 is CAWGASEGVPGNTIYF. The CDR3 DNA is TGTGCCTGGGGAGCCTCCGAGGGGGTCCCTGGAAACACCATATATTTT. The V call is TRBV30, the J call TRBJ1-3; D is perhaps TRBD1 (6 bases). Germline loops: CDR1 GTSNPN, CDR2 SVGIG (reference sequence). V lost 5 bases and J lost 2, with 19 bases in between. This CDR3 is built from 16 residues.

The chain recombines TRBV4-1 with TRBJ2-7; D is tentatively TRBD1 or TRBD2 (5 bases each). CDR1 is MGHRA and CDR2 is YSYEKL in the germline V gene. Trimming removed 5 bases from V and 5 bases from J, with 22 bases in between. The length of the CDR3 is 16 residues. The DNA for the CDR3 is TGCGCCAGCAGCTCTTATCCGAGGGGTTTAGTGCACGAGCAGTACTTC. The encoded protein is CASSSYPRGLVHEQYF.

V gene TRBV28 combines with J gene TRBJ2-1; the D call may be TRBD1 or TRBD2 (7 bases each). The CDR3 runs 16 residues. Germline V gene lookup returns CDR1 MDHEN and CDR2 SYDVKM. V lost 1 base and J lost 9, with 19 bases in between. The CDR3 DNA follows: TGTGCCAGCAGTTTATTTGTGACAGGGTCGGGGGGTGAGCAGTTCTTC. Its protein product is CASSLFVTGSGGEQFF.

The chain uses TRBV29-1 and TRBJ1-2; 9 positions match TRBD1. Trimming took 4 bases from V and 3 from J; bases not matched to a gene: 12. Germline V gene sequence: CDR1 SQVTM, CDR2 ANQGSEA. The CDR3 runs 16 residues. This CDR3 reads CSVGPGQGGADYGYTF. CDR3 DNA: TGCAGCGTTGGGCCGGGACAGGGAGGGGCTGACTATGGCTACACCTTC.

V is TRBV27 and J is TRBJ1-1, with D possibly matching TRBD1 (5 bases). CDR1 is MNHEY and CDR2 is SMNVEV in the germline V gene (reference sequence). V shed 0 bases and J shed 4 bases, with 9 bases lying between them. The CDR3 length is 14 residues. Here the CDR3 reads CASSLSSGSTEAFF. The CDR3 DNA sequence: TGTGCCAGCAGTTTATCTTCAGGGTCCACTGAAGCTTTCTTT.

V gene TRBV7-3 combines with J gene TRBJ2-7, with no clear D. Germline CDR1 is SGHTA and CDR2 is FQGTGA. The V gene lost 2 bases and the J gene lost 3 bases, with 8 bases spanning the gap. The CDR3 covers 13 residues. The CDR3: CASSLGADYEQYF. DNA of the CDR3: TGTGCCAGCAGCTTAGGCGCGGACTACGAGCAGTACTTC.

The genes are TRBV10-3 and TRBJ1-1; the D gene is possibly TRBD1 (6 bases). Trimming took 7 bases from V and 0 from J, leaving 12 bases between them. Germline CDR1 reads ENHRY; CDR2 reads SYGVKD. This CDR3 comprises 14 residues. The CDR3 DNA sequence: TGTGCCATCAAGGGGGGCAGGCTGAACACTGAAGCTTTCTTT. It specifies CAIKGGRLNTEAFF.

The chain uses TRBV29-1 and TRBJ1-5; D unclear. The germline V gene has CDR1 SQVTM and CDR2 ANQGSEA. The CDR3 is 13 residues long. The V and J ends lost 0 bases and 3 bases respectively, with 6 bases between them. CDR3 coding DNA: TGCAGCGTTGAAGAAGGCCTCAATCAGCCCCAGCATTTT. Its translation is CSVEEGLNQPQHF.

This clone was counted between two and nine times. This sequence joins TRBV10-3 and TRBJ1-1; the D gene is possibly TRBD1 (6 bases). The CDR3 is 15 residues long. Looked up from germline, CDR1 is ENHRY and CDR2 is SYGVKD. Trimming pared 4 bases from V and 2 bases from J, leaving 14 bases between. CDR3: CAISGARGSNTEAFF. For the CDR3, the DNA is TGTGCCATCAGTGGAGCCAGGGGAAGTAACACTGAAGCTTTCTTT.

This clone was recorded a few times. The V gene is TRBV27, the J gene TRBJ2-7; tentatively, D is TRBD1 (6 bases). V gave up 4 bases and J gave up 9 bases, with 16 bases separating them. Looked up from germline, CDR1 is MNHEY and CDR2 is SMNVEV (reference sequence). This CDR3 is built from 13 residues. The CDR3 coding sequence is TGTGCCAGCAGTTCCCTAGGACAGCAAGGGCAGTACTTC. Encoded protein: CASSSLGQQGQYF.

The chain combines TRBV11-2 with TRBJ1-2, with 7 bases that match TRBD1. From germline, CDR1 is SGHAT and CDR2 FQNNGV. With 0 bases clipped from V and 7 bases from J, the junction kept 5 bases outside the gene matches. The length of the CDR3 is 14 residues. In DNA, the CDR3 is TGTGCCAGCAGCTTAGATTCACAGGGGTTTGGCTACACCTTC. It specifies CASSLDSQGFGYTF.

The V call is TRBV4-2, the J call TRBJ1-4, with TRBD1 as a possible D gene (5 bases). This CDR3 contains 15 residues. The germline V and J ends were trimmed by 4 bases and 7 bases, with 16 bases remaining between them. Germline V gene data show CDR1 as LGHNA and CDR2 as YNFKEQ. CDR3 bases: TGTGCCAGCAGCCCAAGTAGGGGAGTAGCTGAAAAACTGTTTTTT. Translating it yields CASSPSRGVAEKLFF.

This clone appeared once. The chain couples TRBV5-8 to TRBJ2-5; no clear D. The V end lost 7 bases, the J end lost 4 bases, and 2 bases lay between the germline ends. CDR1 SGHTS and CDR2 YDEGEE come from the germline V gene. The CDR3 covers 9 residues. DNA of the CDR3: TGTGCCAGCTCAGAGACCCAGTACTTC. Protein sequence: CASSETQYF. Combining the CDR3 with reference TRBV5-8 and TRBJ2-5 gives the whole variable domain EAGVTQSPTHLIKTRGQQATLRCSPISGHTSVYWYQQALGLGLQFLLWYDEGEERNRGNFPPRFSGRQFPNYSSELNVNALELEDSALYLCASSETQYFGPGTRLLVL.

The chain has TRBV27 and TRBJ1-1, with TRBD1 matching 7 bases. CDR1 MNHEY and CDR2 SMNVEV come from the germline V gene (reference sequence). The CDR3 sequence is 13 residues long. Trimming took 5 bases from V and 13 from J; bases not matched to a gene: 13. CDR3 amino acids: CASSPQPRQGNFF. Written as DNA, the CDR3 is TGTGCCAGCAGTCCACAGCCCCGACAGGGAAATTTCTTT.

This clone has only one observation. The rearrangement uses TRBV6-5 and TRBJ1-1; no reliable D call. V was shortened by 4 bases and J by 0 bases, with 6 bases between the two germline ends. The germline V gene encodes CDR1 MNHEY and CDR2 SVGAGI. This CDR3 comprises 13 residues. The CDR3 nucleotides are TGTGCCAGCAGTTTGTACATGAACACTGAAGCTTTCTTT. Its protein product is CASSLYMNTEAFF.

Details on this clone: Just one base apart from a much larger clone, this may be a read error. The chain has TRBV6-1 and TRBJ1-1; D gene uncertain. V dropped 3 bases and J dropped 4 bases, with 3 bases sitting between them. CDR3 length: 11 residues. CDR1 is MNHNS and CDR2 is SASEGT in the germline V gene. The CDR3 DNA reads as TGTGCCAGCAGTGAGGCCACTGAAGCTTTCTTT. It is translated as CASSEATEAFF.

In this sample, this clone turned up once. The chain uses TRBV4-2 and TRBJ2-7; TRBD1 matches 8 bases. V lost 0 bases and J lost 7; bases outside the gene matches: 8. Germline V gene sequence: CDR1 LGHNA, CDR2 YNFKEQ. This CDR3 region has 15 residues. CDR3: CASSQDLQGAVEQYF. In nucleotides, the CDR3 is TGTGCCAGCAGCCAAGATCTCCAGGGGGCGGTAGAGCAGTACTTC.

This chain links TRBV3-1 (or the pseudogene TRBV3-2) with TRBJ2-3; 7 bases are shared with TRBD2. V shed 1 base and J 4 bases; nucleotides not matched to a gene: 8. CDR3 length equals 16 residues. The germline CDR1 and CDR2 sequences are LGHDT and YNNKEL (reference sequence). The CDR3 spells CASSQGSGLAADTQYF. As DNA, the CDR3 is TGTGCCAGCAGCCAAGGAAGTGGGCTAGCGGCAGATACGCAGTATTTT.

The CDR3 nucleotides read TGTGCCAGCACCACGGGCCCGGGACTAGCGGGATATGAGCAGTTCTTC. Translated: CASTTGPGLAGYEQFF. The chain couples TRBV9 to TRBJ2-1; 13 bases fit TRBD2. The CDR3 is made up of 16 amino acids. The trim removed 6 bases at V and 8 bases at J, leaving 11 bases unmatched. Looked up from germline, CDR1 is SGDLS and CDR2 is YYNGEE.

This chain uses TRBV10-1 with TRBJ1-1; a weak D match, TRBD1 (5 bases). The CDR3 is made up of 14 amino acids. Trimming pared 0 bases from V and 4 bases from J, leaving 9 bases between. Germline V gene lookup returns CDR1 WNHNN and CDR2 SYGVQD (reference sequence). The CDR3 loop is CASSESPGGTEAFF. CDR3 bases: TGCGCCAGCAGTGAGTCGCCGGGGGGCACTGAAGCTTTCTTT.

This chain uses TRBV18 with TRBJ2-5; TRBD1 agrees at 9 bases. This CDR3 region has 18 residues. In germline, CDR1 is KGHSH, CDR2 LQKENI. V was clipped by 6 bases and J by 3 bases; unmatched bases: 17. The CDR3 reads CASSRPGTGRGTKETQYF. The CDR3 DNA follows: TGTGCCAGCTCCCGTCCCGGGACAGGGAGGGGCACAAAAGAGACCCAGTACTTC.

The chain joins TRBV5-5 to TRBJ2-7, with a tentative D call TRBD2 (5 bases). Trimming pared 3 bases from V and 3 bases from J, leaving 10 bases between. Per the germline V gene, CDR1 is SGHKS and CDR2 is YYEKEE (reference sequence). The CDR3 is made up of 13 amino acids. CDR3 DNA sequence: TGTGCCAGCAGCTCCACACGGGGCTACGAGCAGTACTTC. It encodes CASSSTRGYEQYF.

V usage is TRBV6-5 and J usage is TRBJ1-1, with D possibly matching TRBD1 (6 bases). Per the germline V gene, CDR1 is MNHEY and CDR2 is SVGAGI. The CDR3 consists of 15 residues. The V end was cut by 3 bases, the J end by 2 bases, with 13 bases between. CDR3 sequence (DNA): TGTGCCAGCAGTTATCCCGGGGGGGCTAACACTGAAGCTTTCTTT. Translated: CASSYPGGANTEAFF.